This T cell receptor (beta chain) was captured in a study of CD8+ T cells in alopecia areata. There are a few counts of this clone. In each case, RNA was isolated and then reverse transcribed into cDNA as the sequencing template. Clones were read by immunoSEQ multiplex PCR, and TCRdb kept only the in-frame ones, dropping some. Of more than 95,000 clones listed, roughly 50% were seen once; the top ten hold under 12%. The study team obtained lesional scalp punch biopsies and peripheral blood from alopecia areata patients. CDR1 is SQVTM, CDR2 ANQGSEA, per germline. V was trimmed by 0 bases and J by 6 bases, leaving 10 bases between them. The CDR3 totals 13 residues.

Material: NKG2D-low CD8+ T cells sorted from blood. This sequence was found in a human donor with alopecia areata. This chain connects TRBV29-1 to TRBJ2-3; D gene unclear. Here the CDR3 reads CSVEDLIQDTQYF. CDR3 nucleotides: TGCAGCGTTGAAGATCTTATCCAGGATACGCAGTATTTT.